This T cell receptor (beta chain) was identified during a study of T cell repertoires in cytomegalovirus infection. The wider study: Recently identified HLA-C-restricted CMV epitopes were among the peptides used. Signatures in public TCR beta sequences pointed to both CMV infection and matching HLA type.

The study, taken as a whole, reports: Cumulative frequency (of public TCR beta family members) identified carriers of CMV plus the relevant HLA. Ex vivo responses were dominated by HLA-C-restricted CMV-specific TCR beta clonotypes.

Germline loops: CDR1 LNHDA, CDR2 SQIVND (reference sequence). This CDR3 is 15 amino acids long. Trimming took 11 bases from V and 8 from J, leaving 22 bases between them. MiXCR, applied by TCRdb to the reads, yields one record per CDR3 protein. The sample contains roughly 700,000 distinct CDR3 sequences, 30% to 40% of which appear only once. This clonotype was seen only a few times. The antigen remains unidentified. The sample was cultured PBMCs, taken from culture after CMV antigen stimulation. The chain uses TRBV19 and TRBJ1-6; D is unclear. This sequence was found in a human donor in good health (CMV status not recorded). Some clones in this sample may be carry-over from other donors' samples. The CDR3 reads CAQPDEAVNYSPLHF. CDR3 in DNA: TGTGCCCAACCGGACGAGGCTGTGAACTATTCACCCCTCCACTTT.